A single sample gave rise to the 25 T cell receptor beta chains below, sequenced in a study of blood T cells in healthy people across ages. With a J-beta primer mix and a sample-barcoded 5' primer, a second PCR ran 7 to 11 cycles. MiXCR, applied by TCRdb to the 5' RACE reads, yields one record per CDR3 protein. The sample comprises over 550,000 distinct CDR3 sequences, about 30% of which are singletons, and roughly 14% rests with the top ten. The specimen was blood. These receptor sequences come from an elderly woman in good health.

Comments on this clonotype: Possible read error: a much larger clone is one base away. V usage is TRBV27 and J usage is TRBJ2-5, with 11 bases aligning to TRBD2. Looked up from germline, CDR1 is MNHEY and CDR2 is SMNVEV (reference sequence). The CDR3 is made up of 17 amino acids. V was clipped by 5 bases and J by 5 bases; unmatched bases: 13. CDR3: CASSVSSGGWSGETQYF. DNA for the CDR3: TGTGCCAGCAGTGTCTCTAGCGGGGGGTGGTCCGGGGAGACCCAGTACTTC.

The chain joins TRBV29-1 to TRBJ2-1; TRBD2 aligns across 9 bases. The length of the CDR3 is 15 residues. J lost 13 bases, V lost 3 bases, and 16 bases had no gene match. The germline gives CDR1 SQVTM, CDR2 ANQGSEA. CDR3 nucleotides: TGCAGCGTTGATCCGGCTAGCGGGATCGGCTGGGCTCAGTTCTTC. Residues: CSVDPASGIGWAQFF.

Regarding this clonotype: Relative to the germline gene, one junction end is altered; a read error may explain this. As DNA, the CDR3 is TGCAGTGCTCGAGAACTGCCCGGGACGCAGGGGGAGACCCAGTACTTC. It codes for CSARELPGTQGETQYF. The chain couples TRBV20-1 to TRBJ2-5, with D possibly being TRBD1 (6 bases). From germline, CDR1 is DFQATT and CDR2 SNEGSKA (reference sequence). The CDR3 is 16 residues long.

Comments on this clonotype: Germline and junction disagree at one end, which may indicate a read error. The chain combines TRBV27 with TRBJ1-2, with 7 bases that match TRBD1. The length of the CDR3 is 14 residues. Germline V gene sequence: CDR1 MNHEY, CDR2 SMNVEV (reference sequence). CDR3 nucleotide sequence: TGTGCCAGCAGTTTCAACCTAGGGGGCTATGGCCACACCTTC. Its protein product is CASSFNLGGYGHTF.

Concerning this clonotype itself: A clone one base away is much larger, so this may be a read error. The chain carries TRBV20-1 and TRBJ2-4; weak D call: TRBD1 (5 bases). The CDR3 covers 13 residues. In germline, CDR1 is DFQATT, CDR2 SNEGSKA (reference sequence). Trimming cost V 7 bases and J 15 bases, with 25 bases left between them. The DNA for the CDR3 is TGCAGTGGGACAAGACAGATCCTCTACGAGCGGTACTTC. It specifies CSGTRQILYERYF.

This clonotype occurred once. It may be a read error: a sequence one base away is much more abundant. The chain uses TRBV20-1 and TRBJ2-4; 14 nucleotides match TRBD2. V was clipped by 0 bases and J by 16 bases; unmatched bases: 14. The CDR3 extends over 16 amino acids. The germline gives CDR1 DFQATT, CDR2 SNEGSKA (reference sequence). The CDR3 region is CSARETSGGAGETHYF. CDR3 in DNA: TGCAGTGCTAGAGAGACTAGCGGGGGGGCAGGGGAGACCCACTACTTC.

In this sample, this clonotype turned up many times. The chain uses TRBV6-2 or TRBV6-3 and TRBJ2-7, with 9 nucleotides matching TRBD1. This CDR3 comprises 12 residues. Germline V CDR1 and CDR2: MNHEY, SVGEGT. Germline trimming cut 8 bases from V and 3 bases from J; bases unmatched to any gene: 2. The CDR3 reads CASGTGIYEQYF. As DNA, the CDR3 is TGTGCCAGCGGGACAGGGATCTACGAGCAGTACTTC.

This clonotype was detected ten times or more. This chain joins TRBV10-3 and TRBJ2-4; the D gene is possibly TRBD1 (6 bases). The germline gives CDR1 ENHRY, CDR2 SYGVKD. V gave up 4 bases and J gave up 1 base, with 8 bases separating them. There are 14 residues in the CDR3. The CDR3 spells CAISAGQAKNIQYF. The DNA for the CDR3 is TGTGCCATCAGTGCTGGACAGGCCAAAAACATTCAGTACTTC.

The chain combines TRBV7-2 with TRBJ1-2, with a possible D match to TRBD1 (5 bases). CDR3 length: 12 amino acids. Trimming pared 0 bases from V and 8 bases from J, leaving 7 bases between. CDR1 is SGHTA, CDR2 FQGNSA, per germline. CDR3 nucleotides: TGTGCCAGCAGCTTAGCCCACAGGGGCTACACCTTC. Residues: CASSLAHRGYTF.

This clonotype was counted at least ten times. The chain employs TRBV20-1 and TRBJ2-3, with TRBD2 matching 10 bases. J was trimmed by 6 bases and V by 1 base; bases with no gene match: 7. Germline CDR1 reads DFQATT; CDR2 reads SNEGSKA (reference sequence). The CDR3 contains 15 residues. The CDR3 region is CSARGASGGPDTQYF. The CDR3, as DNA: TGCAGTGCTAGAGGAGCTAGCGGGGGACCGGATACGCAGTATTTT.

There are many counts of this clonotype. The genes are TRBV29-1 and TRBJ1-6; possible D gene TRBD1, 5 bases. Trimming left V 2 bases short and J 9 bases short, with 11 bases between. CDR1 SQVTM and CDR2 ANQGSEA come from the germline V gene. The CDR3 consists of 13 residues. The CDR3 nucleotides are TGCAGCGTTGAATTGGGGGGGAGTTCACCCCTCCACTTT. Translated: CSVELGGSSPLHF. Full variable domain (outside the CDR3, taken from reference TRBV29-1 and TRBJ1-6): SAVISQKPSRDICQRGTSLTIQCQVDSQVTMMFWYRQQPGQSLTLIATANQGSEATYESGFVIDKFPISRPNLTFSTLTVSNMSPEDSSIYLCSVELGGSSPLHFGNGTRLTVT.

The sample holds many counts of this clonotype. The J gene is TRBJ1-1, the V gene TRBV7-9, with no clear D. The CDR3 contains 13 residues. V lost 8 bases and J lost 1, with 11 bases in between. Germline values: CDR1 SEHNR, CDR2 FQNEAQ (reference sequence). CDR3 amino acids: CASCRAENTEAFF. The DNA of the CDR3 is TGTGCCAGCTGCCGGGCGGAGAACACTGAAGCTTTCTTT.

The chain recombines TRBV20-1 with TRBJ1-4; possibly TRBD1 for D (5 bases). Trimming removed 4 bases from V and 3 bases from J, with 15 bases in between. Germline assignment: CDR1 DFQATT and CDR2 SNEGSKA (reference sequence). This CDR3 region has 15 residues. The CDR3 loop reads CSAIGGSVANEKLFF. The CDR3 nucleotides read TGCAGTGCTATCGGGGGATCTGTTGCTAATGAAAAACTGTTTTTT.

V is TRBV30 and J is TRBJ1-2; no clear D gene. V was pared by 3 bases and J by 0 bases, with 14 bases between. There are 15 residues in the CDR3. Germline CDR1 and CDR2: GTSNPN and SVGIG (reference sequence). The CDR3 loop reads CAWRETLKPNYGYTF. CDR3 DNA sequence: TGTGCCTGGAGGGAGACTCTTAAGCCTAACTATGGCTACACCTTC.

This clonotype was seen many times. The V gene is TRBV6-6, the J gene TRBJ1-5; 11 bases fit TRBD1. This CDR3 spans 16 amino acids. Germline loops: CDR1 MNHNY, CDR2 SVGAGI (reference sequence). V lost 5 bases to trimming and J lost 6 bases; unmatched junction nucleotides: 9. CDR3 loop: CASSSRDRGYFQPQHF. Here the CDR3 DNA reads TGTGCCAGCAGTAGCCGGGACAGGGGGTATTTTCAGCCCCAGCATTTT.

The V call is TRBV3-1, the J call TRBJ1-2; 11 bases align to TRBD1. CDR3 size: 15 residues. The V and J ends lost 7 bases and 0 bases, in that order; junction bases with no gene match: 4. Germline lookup yields CDR1 LGHDT and CDR2 YNNKEL (reference sequence). The CDR3 protein is CASTSGQGANYGYTF. As DNA, the CDR3 is TGTGCCAGCACCTCGGGACAGGGGGCTAACTATGGCTACACCTTC. Full variable domain (rest looked up from reference TRBV3-1 and TRBJ1-2): DTAVSQTPKYLVTQMGNDKSIKCEQNLGHDTMYWYKQDSKKFLKIMFSYNNKELIINETVPNRFSPKSPDKAHLNLHINSLELGDSAVYFCASTSGQGANYGYTFGSGTRLTVV.

The gene calls are TRBV25-1 and TRBJ1-2, with 9 nucleotides matching TRBD1. The CDR3 is 14 amino acids. Germline V CDR1 and CDR2: MGHDK, SYGVNS. V lost 6 bases, J lost 2 bases, and 4 bases stayed unmatched. The CDR3, as DNA: TGTGCCAGCAGAGGGACAGGGAGGAACTATGGCTACACCTTC. It specifies CASRGTGRNYGYTF.

This clonotype was picked up many times. The chain recombines TRBV12-5 with TRBJ2-3; 9 positions agree with TRBD2. Trimming removed 5 bases from V and 4 bases from J; junction bases left unmatched: 10. CDR3 size: 16 residues. Germline V gives CDR1 LGHNT, CDR2 FRNRAP. CDR3 region: CASGPRGGSGSDTQYF. CDR3 in DNA: TGTGCTAGTGGTCCGCGGGGGGGCTCCGGCTCAGATACGCAGTATTTT.

This clonotype was seen many times. The chain employs TRBV9 and TRBJ2-1; D unclear. Germline V gene lookup returns CDR1 SGDLS and CDR2 YYNGEE. V lost 0 bases to trimming and J lost 7 bases, with 8 bases between them. CDR3 size: 13 residues. The DNA of the CDR3 is TGTGCCAGCAGCGTAGGGAACCAGAATGAGCAGTTCTTC. As protein: CASSVGNQNEQFF.

Concerning this clonotype itself: It may be a read error: a sequence one base away is much more abundant. The V and J genes are TRBV5-6 and TRBJ1-4, with 7 nucleotides matching TRBD1. This CDR3 is 16 amino acids long. Germline loops: CDR1 SGHDT, CDR2 YYEEEE. CDR3 amino acids: CASSVLTGAHNEKPFF. In DNA, the CDR3 is TGTGCCAGCAGCGTACTAACAGGGGCGCATAATGAAAAACCGTTTTTT.

This clonotype has only a few counts. V usage is TRBV7-2 and J usage is TRBJ2-5; 12 bases match TRBD2. Looked up from germline, CDR1 is SGHTA and CDR2 is FQGNSA. The CDR3 has 16 amino acids. The V segment lost 3 bases and the J segment 5 bases; nucleotides outside the gene matches: 7. The CDR3 is CASSFRFTSGGETQYF. The CDR3 DNA reads as TGTGCCAGCAGCTTTCGTTTTACTAGCGGGGGGGAGACCCAGTACTTC. Drawing the rest from reference TRBV7-2 and TRBJ2-5, the complete variable domain is GAGVSQSPSNKVTEKGKDVELRCDPISGHTALYWYRQSLGQGLEFLIYFQGNSAPDKSGLPSDRFSAERTGGSVSTLTIQRTQQEDSAVYLCASSFRFTSGGETQYFGPGTRLLVL.

This clonotype was seen repeatedly, ten times or more. The gene calls are TRBV7-9 and TRBJ2-5; TRBD1 is a possible D gene (6 bases). The germline CDR1 and CDR2 sequences are SEHNR and FQNEAQ (reference sequence). The V and J ends lost 5 bases and 2 bases respectively, with 12 bases between them. This CDR3 is built from 14 residues. CDR3 protein: CASSGGQYQETQYF. The CDR3 bases are TGTGCCAGCAGCGGCGGACAGTATCAAGAGACCCAGTACTTC.

This clonotype was detected ten times or more. This chain joins TRBV6-1 and TRBJ1-1; TRBD1 matches at 10 bases. The CDR3 contains 13 residues. The junction had 8 bases not matched to a gene; V was cut back by 6 bases and J by 10 bases. Germline loops: CDR1 MNHNS, CDR2 SASEGT. This CDR3 is CASSWDRGDRAFF. For the CDR3, the DNA is TGTGCCAGCAGCTGGGACAGGGGAGATCGAGCTTTCTTT.

This clonotype was found once. Here the CDR3 reads CASSPGPPLSSYEQYF. CDR3 DNA: TGTGCCAGCAGTCCGGGACCCCCATTGAGCTCCTACGAGCAGTACTTC. This chain uses TRBV28 with TRBJ2-7; D is tentatively TRBD1 or TRBD2 (5 bases each). CDR1 MDHEN and CDR2 SYDVKM come from the germline V gene. The CDR3 is 16 amino acids. V lost 5 bases and J lost 0, with 17 bases in between.

About this clonotype: This clone may be a read error of a much larger clone one base away. This rearrangement joins TRBV30 to TRBJ2-1; 10 bases are shared with TRBD2. Unmatched junction bases numbered 9, after V lost 5 bases and J lost 5 bases. The germline CDR1 and CDR2 sequences are GTSNPN and SVGIG (reference sequence). The CDR3 runs to 15 residues. CDR3 DNA sequence: TGTGCCTGGTCCGGGACTAGCGCCAAAAACAATGAGCAGTTCTTC. This translates into CAWSGTSAKNNEQFF.